The T cell receptor beta chain under discussion was sequenced for a study of blood T cells in healthy people across ages (dated by TCRdb to the mid-2010s). Context from the whole study: In model experiments, roughly one uniquely barcoded TCR beta cDNA molecule per two T cells was captured by template switching. Using deep sequencing normalized with unique cDNA molecular identifiers, the study measured how TCR beta repertoire diversity changes with age. To avoid experimental bias, donors of different ages were distributed randomly across sequencing lanes. Donors were grouped into four age groups: young (average roughly 15 years), middle-aged (around 39), aged (62) and long-lived (about 89). The study analyzed two additional independent replicas of 1 million unique cDNA reads from the same blood draw for two donors, one aged 18 to 30 and one aged 80 or older.

Systemically healthy Caucasian individuals from Russia, over 30 in total and aged roughly 6 to 100 years, were included as donors. About 9.1 milliliters of peripheral blood were collected from each donor into EDTA-treated Vacutainer tubes. PBMCs were isolated by Ficoll-Paque density-gradient centrifugation, with at least 7 million obtained per sample. Trizol reagent was used to extract total RNA from PBMCs, with at least 5 micrograms per sample. For every donor, an aliquot of PBMCs went through flow cytometry to measure the percentages of naive CD45RAhigh/CD27high T cells. Here is what the overall study found, with its caveats: Because the CMV infection status of the donors was unknown, age-related changes in expanded clonotypes may potentially have been confounded. A strong correlation was found between observed TCR beta diversity and the percentage of naive T cells measured by flow cytometry. Estimates of total diversity from one million sequenced T cells were regarded as lower bounds and underestimates. Observed TCR beta diversity per million T cells fell roughly linearly with age, and a significant reduction was already apparent by age roughly 40. The long-lived group showed more naive CD4+ T cells, fewer expanded clones and increased TCR diversity than the aged group, suggesting age selection. Because profiling used bulk unsorted PBMCs, naive and antigen-experienced compartments could not be compared conclusively.

The library was made by 5' RACE. Sequencing relied on an Illumina HiSeq 2500. A second PCR of 7 to 11 cycles was performed with a sample-barcoded 5' primer and a J-beta primer mix. A template-switch 5' adaptor carrying 12 random nucleotides introduced a unique molecular identifier onto each TCR beta cDNA molecule. Each sample yielded at least 3 million CDR3-containing paired-end reads. The Mint cDNA synthesis kit, primed by a TRBC-specific oligonucleotide, was used to synthesize first-strand cDNA from all RNA. After uracil-DNA glycosylase treatment, a first 18-cycle PCR used universal primers M1SS and BC2_uni_R on all cDNA. Per the source publication's procedure: For normalization, 1 million high-quality reads were randomly selected from each sample, with every read carrying a distinct molecular identifier. Instead of being binned into consensus sequences, reads with shared molecular identifiers were discarded. MiTCR, with a Q25 quality threshold and the strictest error-elimination algorithm, was used for CDR3 identification, clonotype clustering and error correction. Lower-bound total TCR beta diversity was estimated with a nonparametric unseen species model using Euler transformation. TCRdb reworked the public reads: Q25 trimming with fastp, MiXCR clone assembly, productive beta chains retained. All rows with the same CDR3 protein become a single entry with the most common DNA and genes. The V and J calls here are based on TCRdb, not the publication. The sample table shows about 640,000 distinct CDR3 sequences, and 58% are seen once. Jointly, the top ten make up more than 35% of the sample.

As encoded in the germline V gene (reference sequence), CDR1 is WNHNN while CDR2 is SYGVQD. The CDR3 contains 12 residues, cysteine and phenylalanine counted. This entry keeps only the CDR3 DNA: 36 bases, framed from base 1. Concerning this clonotype: It has no known antigen specificity. The germline gene is not matched at one end of the junction; a read error may be the cause.

This sequence uses TRBV10-1 and TRBJ2-4; the D segment could be TRBD1, given 6 matching bases. Sequencing was carried out using blood. This TCR derives from a man aged 55 to 70 in good health. The encoded CDR3 is CANSDRLNIQYF. The DNA sequence is given as TGCGCCAACAGTGACAGGCTCAACATTCAGTACTTC.